This passage covers 21 T cell receptor beta chains from one sample sequenced in a study of beta chain features in type 1 diabetes. Every isolated RNA sample was fully reverse transcribed, so sequencing captured expressed TCRB transcripts. Clones were read by immunoSEQ multiplex PCR, and TCRdb kept only the in-frame ones, dropping some. The repertoire holds some 220,000 clones, with around 9.9% as singletons. Sample: central memory CD4+ T cells from blood. The receptors derive from a man aged 18-30 years in good health.

The V and J genes are TRBV7-2 and TRBJ2-3, with TRBD2 matching over 12 bases. Germline V gene lookup returns CDR1 SGHTA and CDR2 FQGNSA. V was pared by 4 bases and J by 4 bases, with 9 bases of the junction left unmatched. This CDR3 spans 17 amino acids. In nucleotides, the CDR3 is TGTGCCAGCAGCTCCCAGCTAGCGGGAGGGGGGGCAGATACGCAGTATTTT. It codes for CASSSQLAGGGADTQYF. Drawing the rest from reference TRBV7-2 and TRBJ2-3, the complete variable domain is GAGVSQSPSNKVTEKGKDVELRCDPISGHTALYWYRQSLGQGLEFLIYFQGNSAPDKSGLPSDRFSAERTGGSVSTLTIQRTQQEDSAVYLCASSSQLAGGGADTQYFGPGTRLTVL.

This clone was counted ten times or more. The rearrangement links TRBV7-2 to TRBJ2-5; 8 nucleotides align to TRBD1. Germline trimming cut 3 bases from V and 5 bases from J; bases unmatched to any gene: 5. CDR1 SGHTA and CDR2 FQGNSA come from the germline V gene. The CDR3 is 14 residues long. The CDR3 DNA sequence: TGTGCCAGCAGCTTTCAGGGGGCTGGGGAGACCCAGTACTTC. It encodes CASSFQGAGETQYF.

This chain links TRBV18 with TRBJ2-7; D gene ambiguous. Trimming pared 4 bases from V and 6 bases from J, leaving 13 bases between. This CDR3 has 13 residues. Germline V CDR1 and CDR2: KGHSH, LQKENI. The CDR3 is CASSQTSVSEQYF. The CDR3 coding sequence is TGTGCCAGCTCACAGACCTCCGTGTCCGAGCAGTACTTC. The full variable domain, completed using reference TRBV18 and TRBJ2-7, is NAGVMQNPRHLVRRRGQEARLRCSPMKGHSHVYWYRQLPEEGLKFMVYLQKENIIDESGMPKERFSAEFPKEGPSILRIQQVVRGDSAAYFCASSQTSVSEQYFGPGTRLTVT.

Of note for this clone: An end of the junction differs from the germline gene, which may be a read error. This chain links TRBV6-6 with TRBJ2-1; D is unresolved. CDR1 is MNHNY, CDR2 SVGAGI, per germline (reference sequence). The CDR3 is made up of 11 amino acids. The CDR3 spells CAISVSDEQFF. The CDR3 nucleotides are TGTGCCATCAGTGTAAGTGATGAGCAGTTCTTC.

The genes are TRBV7-2 and TRBJ2-3, with D possibly being TRBD1 (5 bases). The CDR3 is 13 residues long. V was shortened by 5 bases and J by 4 bases, with 10 bases between the two germline ends. From germline, CDR1 is SGHTA and CDR2 FQGNSA. CDR3 loop: CASSRTRADTQYF. The DNA of the CDR3 is TGTGCCAGCAGCAGGACACGGGCAGATACGCAGTATTTT.

This clone was seen more than once but under ten times. The rearrangement uses TRBV7-9 and TRBJ1-4; the D is unclear. V lost 1 base and J 3 bases, leaving 9 bases between the germline ends. Germline V CDR1 and CDR2: SEHNR, FQNEAQ (reference sequence). CDR3 size: 15 residues. The CDR3, as DNA: TGTGCCAGCAGCTTAGGCGAAGGATCTAATGAAAAACTGTTTTTT. This sequence encodes CASSLGEGSNEKLFF.

Remarks on this clone: The germline gene is not matched at one end of the junction; a read error may be the cause. DNA for the CDR3: TGTGCCAGCAGCTTCTTTTCCTCCGAGCAGTACTTC. Encoded protein: CASSFFSSEQYF. The gene calls are TRBV5-4 and TRBJ2-7; the D is unclear. Germline V gene sequence: CDR1 SGHNT, CDR2 YYREEE (reference sequence). This CDR3 comprises 12 residues.

The chain is built from TRBV2 and TRBJ2-2; tentative D call: TRBD1 (6 bases). The V end was cut by 1 base, the J end by 4 bases, with 10 bases between. The CDR3 loop spans 15 amino acids. Germline loops: CDR1 SNHLY, CDR2 FYNNEI. CDR3 in amino acids: CASSEVGAGTGELFF. CDR3 nucleotides: TGTGCCAGCAGTGAAGTGGGGGCGGGCACCGGGGAGCTGTTTTTT.

As concerns this clone: The same CDR3 can be traced to other DNA sequences in this sample. This chain links TRBV18 with TRBJ2-6; D gene ambiguous. This CDR3 region has 14 residues. CDR1 KGHSH and CDR2 LQKENI come from the germline V gene. The germline V and J ends were trimmed by 3 bases and 0 bases, with 3 bases remaining between them. The CDR3 coding sequence is TGTGCCAGCTCACCCAGCTCTGGGGCCAACGTCCTGACTTTC. Protein product: CASSPSSGANVLTF.

This chain links TRBV5-4 with TRBJ2-3; 7 bases fit TRBD2. The germline gives CDR1 SGHNT, CDR2 YYREEE (reference sequence). J lost 2 bases, V lost 0 bases, and 3 bases had no gene match. The length of the CDR3 is 15 residues. In nucleotides, the CDR3 is TGTGCCAGCAGCTTGGAGCTAGCGGCCACAGATACGCAGTATTTT. Translating it yields CASSLELAATDTQYF.

V usage is TRBV7-9 and J usage is TRBJ2-6, with D perhaps TRBD1 (6 bases). The CDR3 extends over 18 amino acids. V lost 5 bases and J lost 2, with 19 bases in between. CDR1 and CDR2 (germline): SEHNR, FQNEAQ (reference sequence). The CDR3 sequence is CASSATGQVLTGANVLTF. In DNA, the CDR3 is TGTGCCAGCAGCGCTACGGGACAAGTCTTAACTGGGGCCAACGTCCTGACTTTC.

This clone was seen only a few times. The CDR3 DNA follows: TGTGCCAGTAGCCCGGACTGGAGCTCCTACAATGAGCAGTTCTTC. Protein: CASSPDWSSYNEQFF. V usage is TRBV19 and J usage is TRBJ2-1; possibly TRBD2 for D (5 bases). Trimming removed 6 bases from V and 0 bases from J, with 12 bases in between. Germline V CDR1 and CDR2: LNHDA, SQIVND (reference sequence). This CDR3 region has 15 residues.

This clone was detected only a few times. V usage is TRBV29-1 and J usage is TRBJ1-4, with a possible D match to TRBD1 (5 bases). V lost 5 bases and J 4 bases, leaving 14 bases between the germline ends. The CDR3 has 14 residues. From germline, CDR1 is SQVTM and CDR2 ANQGSEA. DNA of the CDR3: TGCAGCGTTTCGCAGGGAAATTATAATGAAAAACTGTTTTTT. It codes for CSVSQGNYNEKLFF.

In its sample, this clone was seen a few times. This chain joins TRBV7-2 and TRBJ2-1; D may be TRBD1 (6 bases). The CDR3 covers 14 residues. Germline loops: CDR1 SGHTA, CDR2 FQGNSA. Deletions cut 5 bases from V and 4 bases from J, with 12 bases between. The CDR3 loop is CASSPGQVYNEQFF. The CDR3 DNA reads as TGTGCCAGCAGCCCGGGACAAGTTTACAATGAGCAGTTCTTC.

This chain links TRBV29-1 with TRBJ2-1; weak D call: TRBD1 (6 bases). The germline V gene has CDR1 SQVTM and CDR2 ANQGSEA. CDR3 length: 13 amino acids. CDR3 sequence (DNA): TGCGGCTTCTTCGACAGGTATTACAATGAGCAGTTCTTC. It translates to CGFFDRYYNEQFF.

V usage is TRBV7-2 and J usage is TRBJ2-7, with 11 bases that match TRBD1. This CDR3 is 15 amino acids long. V shed 3 bases, J shed 3 bases, and the junction held 4 bases outside the gene matches. Germline lookup yields CDR1 SGHTA and CDR2 FQGNSA. The CDR3 spells CASSFGTGGNYEQYF. The CDR3 nucleotides are TGTGCCAGCAGCTTCGGGACAGGGGGAAACTACGAGCAGTACTTC. Filled out from reference TRBV7-2 and TRBJ2-7, the complete variable domain reads GAGVSQSPSNKVTEKGKDVELRCDPISGHTALYWYRQSLGQGLEFLIYFQGNSAPDKSGLPSDRFSAERTGGSVSTLTIQRTQQEDSAVYLCASSFGTGGNYEQYFGPGTRLTVT.

Only a few counts were recorded for this clone. In DNA, the CDR3 is TGTGCCAGCAGCCAAGTAAAAGGGTCCGTAGGGGGGGAGCAGTACTTC. Translation gives CASSQVKGSVGGEQYF. The chain recombines TRBV14 with TRBJ2-7, with D perhaps being TRBD1 or TRBD2 (6 bases each). Germline CDR1 reads SGHDN; CDR2 reads FVKESK. The CDR3 covers 16 residues. V was shortened by 1 base and J by 7 bases, with 20 bases between the two germline ends.

The J gene is TRBJ2-3, the V gene TRBV30, with 9 bases fitting TRBD2. This CDR3 comprises 13 residues. Germline assignment: CDR1 GTSNPN and CDR2 SVGIG (reference sequence). The CDR3 region has the DNA TGTGCTTTCGGGGCTAGCGGGATGAATACGCAGTATTTT. Protein sequence: CAFGASGMNTQYF. Combining the CDR3 with reference TRBV30 and TRBJ2-3 gives the whole variable domain SQTIHQWPATLVQPVGSPLSLECTVEGTSNPNLYWYRQAAGRGLQLLFYSVGIGQISSEVPQNLSASRPQDRQFILSSKKLLLSDSGFYLCAFGASGMNTQYFGPGTRLTVL.

There are many counts of this clone. One end of the junction does not line up with germline, which may come from a read error. The chain has TRBV7-7 and TRBJ2-5; D assignment may be TRBD1 or TRBD2 (5 bases each). CDR1 is SSHAT and CDR2 is FNYEAQ in the germline V gene (reference sequence). CDR3 length: 16 amino acids. This CDR3 reads CASSLERASGRETQYF. The CDR3 DNA follows: TGTGCTAGCAGCTTAGAGCGTGCCTCGGGGCGGGAGACCCAGTACTTC. Together with reference TRBV7-7 and TRBJ2-5, the CDR3 gives the full variable domain: GAGVSQSPRYKVTKRGQDVTLRCDPISSHATLYWYQQALGQGPEFLTYFNYEAQPDKSGLPSDRFSAERPEGSISTLTIQRTEQRDSAMYRCASSLERASGRETQYFGPGTRLLVL.

This clone was recorded a few times. The genes are TRBV29-1 and TRBJ2-3; possibly TRBD2 for D (6 bases). V lost 7 bases, J lost 4 bases, and 12 bases lay in between. The CDR3 has 12 residues. Germline V lookup: CDR1 SQVTM, CDR2 ANQGSEA. The DNA for the CDR3 is TGCAGCGCCGCCTCGGGAGCAGATACGCAGTATTTT. Its translation: CSAASGADTQYF.

This clone was seen a handful of times. The V call is TRBV28, the J call TRBJ2-7; perhaps TRBD1 as D (6 bases). V was cut by 6 bases and J by 2 bases, with 17 bases left in between. Germline assignment: CDR1 MDHEN and CDR2 SYDVKM. The CDR3 length is 15 residues. The CDR3 DNA reads as TGTGCCAGCAGGAACCAGGGGAAAGGGGCCTACGAGCAGTACTTC. It encodes CASRNQGKGAYEQYF.